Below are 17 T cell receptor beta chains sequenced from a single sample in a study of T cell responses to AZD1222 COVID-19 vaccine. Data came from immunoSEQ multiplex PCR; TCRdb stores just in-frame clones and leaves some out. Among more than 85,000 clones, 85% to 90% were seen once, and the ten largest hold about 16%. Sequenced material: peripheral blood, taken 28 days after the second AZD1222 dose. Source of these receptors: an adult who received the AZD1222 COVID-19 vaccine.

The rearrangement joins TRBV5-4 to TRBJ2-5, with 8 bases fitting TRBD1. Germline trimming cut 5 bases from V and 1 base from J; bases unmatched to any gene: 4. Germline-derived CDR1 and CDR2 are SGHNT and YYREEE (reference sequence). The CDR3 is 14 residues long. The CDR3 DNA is TGTGCCAGCAGTACTACAGGGGGCCAAGAGACCCAGTACTTC. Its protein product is CASSTTGGQETQYF.

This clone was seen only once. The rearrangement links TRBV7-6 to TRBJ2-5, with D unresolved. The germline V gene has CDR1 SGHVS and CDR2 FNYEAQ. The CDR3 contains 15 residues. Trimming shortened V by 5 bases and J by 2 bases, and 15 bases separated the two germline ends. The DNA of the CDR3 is TGTGCCAGCAGCCCAGACGGACGAAATCAAGAGACCCAGTACTTC. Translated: CASSPDGRNQETQYF.

CDR3 nucleotide sequence: TGTGCCAGCAGCTTGCTGGGGGGAGGAGATGAGCAGTTCTTC. This encodes CASSLLGGGDEQFF. The chain carries TRBV5-4 and TRBJ2-1, with D perhaps matching TRBD2 (6 bases). The CDR3 is 14 residues long. V was trimmed by 1 base and J by 8 bases, leaving 13 bases between them. The V gene's germline CDR1 is SGHNT and CDR2 YYREEE (reference sequence).

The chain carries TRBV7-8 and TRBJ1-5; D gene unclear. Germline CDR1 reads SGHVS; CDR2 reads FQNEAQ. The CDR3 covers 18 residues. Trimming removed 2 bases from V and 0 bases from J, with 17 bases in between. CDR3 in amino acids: CASSLRWAGLDSNQPQHF. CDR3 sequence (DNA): TGTGCCAGCAGCTTAAGGTGGGCAGGCCTTGATAGCAATCAGCCCCAGCATTTT.

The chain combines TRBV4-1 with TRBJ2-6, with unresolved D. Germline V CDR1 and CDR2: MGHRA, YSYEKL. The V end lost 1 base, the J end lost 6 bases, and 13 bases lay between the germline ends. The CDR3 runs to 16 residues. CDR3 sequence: CASSQGRLTLANVLTF. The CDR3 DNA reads TGCGCCAGCAGCCAAGGAAGACTGACTTTGGCCAACGTCCTGACTTTC.

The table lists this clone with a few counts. CDR3 region: CASSLRINTGDGSTDTQYF. As DNA, the CDR3 is TGTGCCAGTAGTCTCCGAATAAATACAGGGGATGGGTCGACAGATACGCAGTATTTT. The rearrangement joins TRBV19 to TRBJ2-3, with 7 positions matching TRBD1. The germline CDR1 and CDR2 sequences are LNHDA and SQIVND (reference sequence). Losses at the gene ends were 5 bases for V and 3 bases for J; bases not matched to a gene: 20. CDR3 length equals 19 residues. The variable domain in full, with the rest retrieved from reference TRBV19 and TRBJ2-3, is DGGITQSPKYLFRKEGQNVTLSCEQNLNHDAMYWYRQDPGQGLRLIYYSQIVNDFQKGDIAEGYSVSREKKESFPLTVTSAQKNPTAFYLCASSLRINTGDGSTDTQYFGPGTRLTVL.

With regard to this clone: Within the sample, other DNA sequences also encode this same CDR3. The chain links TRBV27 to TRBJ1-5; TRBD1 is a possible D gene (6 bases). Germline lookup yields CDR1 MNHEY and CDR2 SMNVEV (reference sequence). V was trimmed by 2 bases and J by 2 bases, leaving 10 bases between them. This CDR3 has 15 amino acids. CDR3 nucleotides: TGTGCCAGCAGTTTAGGAGGGGGAGGCAATCAGCCCCAGCATTTT. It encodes CASSLGGGGNQPQHF.

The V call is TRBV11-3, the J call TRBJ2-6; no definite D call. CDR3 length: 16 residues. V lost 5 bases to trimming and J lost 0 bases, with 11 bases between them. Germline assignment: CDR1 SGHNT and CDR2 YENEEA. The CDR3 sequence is CASSRLQFSGANVLTF. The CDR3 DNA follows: TGTGCCAGCAGCCGCCTGCAGTTCTCTGGGGCCAACGTCCTGACTTTC. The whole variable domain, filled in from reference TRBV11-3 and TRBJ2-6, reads EAGVVQSPRYKIIEKKQPVAFWCNPISGHNTLYWYLQNLGQGPELLIRYENEEAVDDSQLPKDRFSAERLKGVDSTLKIQPAELGDSAVYLCASSRLQFSGANVLTFGAGSRLTVL.

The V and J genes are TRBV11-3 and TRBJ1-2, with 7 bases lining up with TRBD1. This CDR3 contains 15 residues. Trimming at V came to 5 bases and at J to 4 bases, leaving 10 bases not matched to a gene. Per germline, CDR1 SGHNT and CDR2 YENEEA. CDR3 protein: CASSPSSGGPYGYTF. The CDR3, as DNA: TGTGCCAGCAGCCCGTCCTCAGGGGGGCCCTATGGCTACACCTTC. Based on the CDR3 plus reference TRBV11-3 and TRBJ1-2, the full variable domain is EAGVVQSPRYKIIEKKQPVAFWCNPISGHNTLYWYLQNLGQGPELLIRYENEEAVDDSQLPKDRFSAERLKGVDSTLKIQPAELGDSAVYLCASSPSSGGPYGYTFGSGTRLTVV.

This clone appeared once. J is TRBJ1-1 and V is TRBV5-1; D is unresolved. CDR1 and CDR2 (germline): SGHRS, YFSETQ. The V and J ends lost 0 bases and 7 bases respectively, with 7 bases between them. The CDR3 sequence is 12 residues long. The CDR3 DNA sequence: TGCGCCAGCAGCTTGGAGGGTGATGAAGCTTTCTTT. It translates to CASSLEGDEAFF.

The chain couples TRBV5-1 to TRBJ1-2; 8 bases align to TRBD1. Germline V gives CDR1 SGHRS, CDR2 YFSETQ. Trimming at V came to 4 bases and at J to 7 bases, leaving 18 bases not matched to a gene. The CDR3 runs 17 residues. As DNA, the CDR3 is TGCGCCAGCAGCGAGTTTACCTTACCGGACAGGGTAATTGGCTACACCTTC. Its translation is CASSEFTLPDRVIGYTF.

The CDR3 spells CASSLESQPQHF. CDR3 DNA: TGTGCCAGCAGCTTAGAGTCCCAGCCCCAGCATTTT. The chain combines TRBV7-2 with TRBJ1-5; D not certain. Trimming pared 1 base from V and 7 bases from J, leaving 5 bases between. CDR3 length: 12 amino acids. Germline CDR1 reads SGHTA; CDR2 reads FQGNSA.

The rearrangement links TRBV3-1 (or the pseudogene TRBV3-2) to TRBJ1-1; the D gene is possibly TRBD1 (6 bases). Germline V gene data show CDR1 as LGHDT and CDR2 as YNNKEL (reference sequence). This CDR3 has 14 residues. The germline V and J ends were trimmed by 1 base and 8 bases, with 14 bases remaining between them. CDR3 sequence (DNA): TGTGCCAGCAGCCAAGTAGCCCTGGGGGGCGAAGCTTTCTTT. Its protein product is CASSQVALGGEAFF.

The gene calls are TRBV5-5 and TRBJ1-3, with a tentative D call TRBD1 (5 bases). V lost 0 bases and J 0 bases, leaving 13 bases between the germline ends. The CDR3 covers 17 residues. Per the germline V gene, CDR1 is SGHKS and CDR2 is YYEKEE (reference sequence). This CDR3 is CASSLGRQYSSGNTIYF. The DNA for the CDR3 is TGTGCCAGCAGCTTGGGGAGACAGTACAGCTCTGGAAACACCATATATTTT.

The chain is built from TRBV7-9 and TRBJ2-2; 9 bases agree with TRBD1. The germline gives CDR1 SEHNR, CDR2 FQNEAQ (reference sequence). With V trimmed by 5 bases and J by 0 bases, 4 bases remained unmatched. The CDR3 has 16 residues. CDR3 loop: CASSLGTGPNTGELFF. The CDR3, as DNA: TGTGCCAGCAGCCTAGGGACAGGGCCGAACACCGGGGAGCTGTTTTTT. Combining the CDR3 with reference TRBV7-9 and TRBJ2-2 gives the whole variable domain DTGVSQNPRHKITKRGQNVTFRCDPISEHNRLYWYRQTLGQGPEFLTYFQNEAQLEKSRLLSDRFSAERPKGSFSTLEIQRTEQGDSAMYLCASSLGTGPNTGELFFGEGSRLTVL.

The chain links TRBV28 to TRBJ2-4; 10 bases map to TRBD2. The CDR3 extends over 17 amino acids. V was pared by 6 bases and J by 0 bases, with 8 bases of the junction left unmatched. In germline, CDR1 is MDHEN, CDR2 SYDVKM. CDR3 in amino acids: CASSSNGLAEAKNIQYF. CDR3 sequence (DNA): TGTGCCAGCAGCTCGAACGGACTAGCGGAAGCCAAAAACATTCAGTACTTC.

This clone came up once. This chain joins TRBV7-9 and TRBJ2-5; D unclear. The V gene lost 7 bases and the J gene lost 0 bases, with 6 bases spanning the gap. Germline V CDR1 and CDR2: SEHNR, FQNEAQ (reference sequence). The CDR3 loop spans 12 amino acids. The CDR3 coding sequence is TGTGCCAGCAATGGAGACCAAGAGACCCAGTACTTC. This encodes CASNGDQETQYF.